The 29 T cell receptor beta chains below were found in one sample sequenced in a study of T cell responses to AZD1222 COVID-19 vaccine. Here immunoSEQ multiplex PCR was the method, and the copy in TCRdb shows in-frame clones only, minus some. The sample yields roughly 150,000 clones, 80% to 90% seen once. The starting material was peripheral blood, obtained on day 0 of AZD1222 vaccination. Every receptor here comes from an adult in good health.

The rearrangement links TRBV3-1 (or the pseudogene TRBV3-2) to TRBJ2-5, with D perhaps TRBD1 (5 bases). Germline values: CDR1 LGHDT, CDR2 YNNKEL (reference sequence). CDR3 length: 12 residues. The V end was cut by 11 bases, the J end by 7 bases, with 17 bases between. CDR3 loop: CASRLGEGTQYF. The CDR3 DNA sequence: TGTGCCTCGCGGCTAGGGGAAGGGACCCAGTACTTC.

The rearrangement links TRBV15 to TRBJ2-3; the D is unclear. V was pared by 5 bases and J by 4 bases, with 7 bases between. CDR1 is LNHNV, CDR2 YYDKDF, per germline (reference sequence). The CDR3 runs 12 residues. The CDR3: CATSLGPDTQYF. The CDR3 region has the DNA TGTGCCACCAGCTTAGGTCCAGATACGCAGTATTTT.

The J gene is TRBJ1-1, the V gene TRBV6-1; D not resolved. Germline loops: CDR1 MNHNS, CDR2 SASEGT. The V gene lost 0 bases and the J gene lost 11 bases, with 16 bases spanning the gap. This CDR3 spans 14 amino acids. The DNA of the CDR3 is TGTGCCAGCAGTGAAGCGCTTCGTGCTGATCGGGCTTTCTTT. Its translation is CASSEALRADRAFF.

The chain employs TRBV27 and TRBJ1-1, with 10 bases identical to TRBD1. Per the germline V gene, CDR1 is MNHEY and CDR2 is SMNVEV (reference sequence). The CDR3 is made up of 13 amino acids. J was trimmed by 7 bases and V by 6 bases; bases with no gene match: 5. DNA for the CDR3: TGTGCCAGCAGACTGACAGGGGGCAGTGAAGCTTTCTTT. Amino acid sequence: CASRLTGGSEAFF.

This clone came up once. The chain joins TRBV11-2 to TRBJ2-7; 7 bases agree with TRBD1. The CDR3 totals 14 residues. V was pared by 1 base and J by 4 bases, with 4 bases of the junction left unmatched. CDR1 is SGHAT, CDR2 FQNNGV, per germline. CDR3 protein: CASSLAGGGYEQYF. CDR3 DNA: TGTGCCAGCAGCTTAGCAGGGGGTGGTTACGAGCAGTACTTC.

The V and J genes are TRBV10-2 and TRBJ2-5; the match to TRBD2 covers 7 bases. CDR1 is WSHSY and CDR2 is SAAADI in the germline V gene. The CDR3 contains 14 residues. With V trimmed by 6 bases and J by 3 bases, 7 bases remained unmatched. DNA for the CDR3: TGCGCCAGCAGGGGACTGAGCGGGGAAGAGACCCAGTACTTC. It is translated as CASRGLSGEETQYF.

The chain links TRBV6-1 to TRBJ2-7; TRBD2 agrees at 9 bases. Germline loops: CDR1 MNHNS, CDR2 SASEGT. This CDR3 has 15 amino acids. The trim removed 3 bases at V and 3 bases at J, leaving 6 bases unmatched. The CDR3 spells CASSEGLADFYEQYF. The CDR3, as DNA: TGTGCCAGCAGTGAGGGACTAGCAGACTTCTACGAGCAGTACTTC.

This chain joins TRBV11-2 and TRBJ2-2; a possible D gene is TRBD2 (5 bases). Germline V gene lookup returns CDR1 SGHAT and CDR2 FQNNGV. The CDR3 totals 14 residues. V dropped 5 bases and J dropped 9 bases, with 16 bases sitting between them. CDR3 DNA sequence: TGTGCCAGCAGCCCCGGAGGTATGGAGAGGGAGCTGTTTTTT. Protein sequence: CASSPGGMERELFF.

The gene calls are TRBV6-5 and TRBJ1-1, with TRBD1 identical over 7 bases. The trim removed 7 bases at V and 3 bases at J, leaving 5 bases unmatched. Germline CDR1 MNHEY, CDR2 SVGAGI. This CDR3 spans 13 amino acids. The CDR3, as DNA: TGTGCCAGCACCCAGCAGGGGGACACTGAAGCTTTCTTT. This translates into CASTQQGDTEAFF.

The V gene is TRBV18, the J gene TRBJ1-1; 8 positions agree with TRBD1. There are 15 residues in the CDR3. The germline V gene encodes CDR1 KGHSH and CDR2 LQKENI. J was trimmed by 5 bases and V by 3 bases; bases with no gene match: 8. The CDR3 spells CASSPLTGVGTEAFF. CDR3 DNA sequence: TGTGCCAGCTCACCCTTGACAGGGGTTGGAACTGAAGCTTTCTTT.

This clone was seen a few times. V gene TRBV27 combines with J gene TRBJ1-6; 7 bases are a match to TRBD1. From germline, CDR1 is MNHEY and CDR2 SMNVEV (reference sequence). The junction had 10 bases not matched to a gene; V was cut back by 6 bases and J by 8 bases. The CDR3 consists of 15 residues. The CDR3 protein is CASSPSTGAYSPLHF. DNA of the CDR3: TGTGCCAGCAGCCCAAGTACAGGGGCTTATTCACCCCTCCACTTT.

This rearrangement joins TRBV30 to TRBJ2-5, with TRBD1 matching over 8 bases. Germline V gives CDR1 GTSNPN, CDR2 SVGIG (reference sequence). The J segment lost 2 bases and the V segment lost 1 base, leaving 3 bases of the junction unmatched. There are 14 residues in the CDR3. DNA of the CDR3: TGTGCCTGGAGTGAAGGGACAGGACAAGAGACCCAGTACTTC. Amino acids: CAWSEGTGQETQYF.

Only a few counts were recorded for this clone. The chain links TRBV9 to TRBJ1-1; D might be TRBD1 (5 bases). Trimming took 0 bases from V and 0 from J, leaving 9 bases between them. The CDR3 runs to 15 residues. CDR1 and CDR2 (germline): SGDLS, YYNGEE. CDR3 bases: TGTGCCAGCAGCGTAGTTCGGGGACTGAACACTGAAGCTTTCTTT. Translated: CASSVVRGLNTEAFF. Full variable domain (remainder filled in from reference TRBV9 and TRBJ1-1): DSGVTQTPKHLITATGQRVTLRCSPRSGDLSVYWYQQSLDQGLQFLIQYYNGEERAKGNILERFSAQQFPDLHSELNLSSLELGDSALYFCASSVVRGLNTEAFFGQGTRLTVV.

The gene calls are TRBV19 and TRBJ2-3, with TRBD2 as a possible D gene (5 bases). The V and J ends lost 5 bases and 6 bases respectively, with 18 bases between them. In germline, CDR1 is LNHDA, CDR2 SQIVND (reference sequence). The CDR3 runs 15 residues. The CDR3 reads CASSGRESSGDTQYF. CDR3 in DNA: TGTGCCAGTAGTGGAAGGGAGAGCTCTGGGGATACGCAGTATTTT. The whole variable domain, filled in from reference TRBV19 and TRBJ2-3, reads DGGITQSPKYLFRKEGQNVTLSCEQNLNHDAMYWYRQDPGQGLRLIYYSQIVNDFQKGDIAEGYSVSREKKESFPLTVTSAQKNPTAFYLCASSGRESSGDTQYFGPGTRLTVL.

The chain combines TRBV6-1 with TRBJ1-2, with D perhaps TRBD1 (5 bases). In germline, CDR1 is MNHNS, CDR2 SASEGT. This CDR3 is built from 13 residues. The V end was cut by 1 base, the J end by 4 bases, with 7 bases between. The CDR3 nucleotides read TGTGCCAGCAGTGAAGGAACAGGCTATGGCTACACCTTC. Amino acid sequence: CASSEGTGYGYTF.

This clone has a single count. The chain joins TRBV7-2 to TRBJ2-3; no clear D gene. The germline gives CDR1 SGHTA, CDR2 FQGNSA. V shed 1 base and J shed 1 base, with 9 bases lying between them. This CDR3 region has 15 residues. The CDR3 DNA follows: TGTGCCAGCAGCTTAGGACTCACTGGCACAGATACGCAGTATTTT. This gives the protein CASSLGLTGTDTQYF.

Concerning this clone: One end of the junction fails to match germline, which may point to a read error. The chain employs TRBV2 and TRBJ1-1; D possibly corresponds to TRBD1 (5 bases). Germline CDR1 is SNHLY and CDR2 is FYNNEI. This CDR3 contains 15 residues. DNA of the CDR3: TGTGCCAGCAGGGAAGACCCGGGGCTGGTTACTGAAGCTTTCTTT. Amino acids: CASREDPGLVTEAFF.

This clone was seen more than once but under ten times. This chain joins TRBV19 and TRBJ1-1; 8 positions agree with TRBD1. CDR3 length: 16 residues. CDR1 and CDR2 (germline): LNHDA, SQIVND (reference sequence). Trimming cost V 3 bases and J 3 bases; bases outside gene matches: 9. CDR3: CASSIRQGALDTEAFF. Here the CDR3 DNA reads TGTGCCAGTAGTATTCGGCAGGGGGCTTTGGACACTGAAGCTTTCTTT.

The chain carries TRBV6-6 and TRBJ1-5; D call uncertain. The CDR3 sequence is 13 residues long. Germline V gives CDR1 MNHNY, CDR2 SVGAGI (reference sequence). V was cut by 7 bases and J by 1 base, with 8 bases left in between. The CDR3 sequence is CASTHTSNQPQHF. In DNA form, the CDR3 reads TGTGCCAGCACTCACACGAGCAATCAGCCCCAGCATTTT.

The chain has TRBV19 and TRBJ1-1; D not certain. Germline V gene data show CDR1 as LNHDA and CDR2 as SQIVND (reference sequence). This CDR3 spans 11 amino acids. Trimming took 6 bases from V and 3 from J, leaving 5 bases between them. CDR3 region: CASRRDTEAFF. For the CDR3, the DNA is TGTGCCAGTAGGAGGGACACTGAAGCTTTCTTT. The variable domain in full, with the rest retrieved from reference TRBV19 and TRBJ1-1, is DGGITQSPKYLFRKEGQNVTLSCEQNLNHDAMYWYRQDPGQGLRLIYYSQIVNDFQKGDIAEGYSVSREKKESFPLTVTSAQKNPTAFYLCASRRDTEAFFGQGTRLTVV.

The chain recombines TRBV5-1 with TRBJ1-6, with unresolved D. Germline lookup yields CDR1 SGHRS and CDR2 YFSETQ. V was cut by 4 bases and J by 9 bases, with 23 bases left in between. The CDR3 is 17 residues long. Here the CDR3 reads CASSQTPADGGGSPLHF. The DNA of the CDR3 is TGCGCCAGCAGCCAGACTCCTGCGGACGGCGGCGGTTCACCCCTCCACTTT.

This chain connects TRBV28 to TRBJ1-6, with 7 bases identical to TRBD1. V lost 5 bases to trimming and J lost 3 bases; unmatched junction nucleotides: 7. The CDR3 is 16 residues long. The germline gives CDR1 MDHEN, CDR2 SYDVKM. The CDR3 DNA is TGTGCCAGCAGTCCGTCAGGGGGAATCTATAATTCACCCCTCCACTTT. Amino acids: CASSPSGGIYNSPLHF.

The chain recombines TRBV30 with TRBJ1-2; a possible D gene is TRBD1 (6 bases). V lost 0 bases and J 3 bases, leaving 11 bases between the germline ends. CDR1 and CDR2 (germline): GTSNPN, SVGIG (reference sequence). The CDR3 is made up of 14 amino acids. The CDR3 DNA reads TGTGCCTGGAGTGTAGGCCCAGGGGACTATGGCTACACCTTC. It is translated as CAWSVGPGDYGYTF.

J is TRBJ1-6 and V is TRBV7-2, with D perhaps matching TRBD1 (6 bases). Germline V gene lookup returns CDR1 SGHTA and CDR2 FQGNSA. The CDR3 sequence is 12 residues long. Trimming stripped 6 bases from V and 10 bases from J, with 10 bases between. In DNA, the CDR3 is TGTGCCAGCAGTTTACAGGGATCACCCCTCCACTTT. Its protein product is CASSLQGSPLHF. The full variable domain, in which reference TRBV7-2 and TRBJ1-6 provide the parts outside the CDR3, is GAGVSQSPSNKVTEKGKDVELRCDPISGHTALYWYRQSLGQGLEFLIYFQGNSAPDKSGLPSDRFSAERTGGSVSTLTIQRTQQEDSAVYLCASSLQGSPLHFGNGTRLTVT.

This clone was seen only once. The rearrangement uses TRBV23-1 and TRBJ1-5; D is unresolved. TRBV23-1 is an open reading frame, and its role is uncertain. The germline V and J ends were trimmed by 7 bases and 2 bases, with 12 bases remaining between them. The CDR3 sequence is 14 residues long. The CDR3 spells CASTPGVCNQPQHF. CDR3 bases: TGCGCCAGCACCCCGGGAGTTTGCAATCAGCCCCAGCATTTT.

CDR3 bases: TGTGCCAGCACCTCTCAGGGGGCCACCGGGGAGCTGTTTTTT. It encodes CASTSQGATGELFF. The chain recombines TRBV6-5 with TRBJ2-2; 8 positions match TRBD1. Germline loops: CDR1 MNHEY, CDR2 SVGAGI. V shed 7 bases and J 4 bases; nucleotides not matched to a gene: 5. CDR3 length equals 14 residues.

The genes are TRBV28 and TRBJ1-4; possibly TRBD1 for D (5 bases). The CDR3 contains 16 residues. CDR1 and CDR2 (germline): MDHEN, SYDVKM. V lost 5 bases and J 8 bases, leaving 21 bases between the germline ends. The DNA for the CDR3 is TGTGCCAGCAGTCTTCCCATCGCAGGGTCAAGGGAAAAACTGTTTTTT. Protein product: CASSLPIAGSREKLFF.

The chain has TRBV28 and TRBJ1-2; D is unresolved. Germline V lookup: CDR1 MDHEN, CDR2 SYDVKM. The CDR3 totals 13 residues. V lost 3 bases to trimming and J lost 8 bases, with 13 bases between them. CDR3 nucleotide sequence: TGTGCCAGCAGTTTTTTTGACACTGGAGGCTACACCTTC. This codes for CASSFFDTGGYTF.

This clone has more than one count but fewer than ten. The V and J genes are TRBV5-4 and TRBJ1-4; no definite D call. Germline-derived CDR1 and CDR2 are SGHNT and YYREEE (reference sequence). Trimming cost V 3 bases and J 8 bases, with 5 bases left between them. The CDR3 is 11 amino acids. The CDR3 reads CASSWKEKLFF. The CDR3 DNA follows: TGTGCCAGCAGCTGGAAGGAAAAACTGTTTTTT.